Sequencing of this T cell receptor beta chain was carried out in a study of early T cells in non-severe SARS-CoV-2 infection. TCRdb re-called the 5' RACE reads with MiXCR, one entry per CDR3 protein. The table shows roughly 53,000 distinct CDR3 sequences, with around 9.7% occurring only once. The V gene's germline CDR1 is SGHRS and CDR2 YFSETQ. CDR3 length equals 16 residues. The germline V and J ends were trimmed by 3 bases and 2 bases, with 14 bases remaining between them. This clonotype was detected ten times or more. The specimen was whole blood. This clonotype originated in an adult who was a healthcare worker with PCR-confirmed SARS-CoV-2 infection or an uninfected control (not recorded which). The chain is built from TRBV5-1 and TRBJ1-4; D is unclear. CDR3 bases: TGCGCCAGCAGCTCCCAATTCGGGCAGACTAATGAAAAACTGTTTTTT. This codes for CASSSQFGQTNEKLFF.